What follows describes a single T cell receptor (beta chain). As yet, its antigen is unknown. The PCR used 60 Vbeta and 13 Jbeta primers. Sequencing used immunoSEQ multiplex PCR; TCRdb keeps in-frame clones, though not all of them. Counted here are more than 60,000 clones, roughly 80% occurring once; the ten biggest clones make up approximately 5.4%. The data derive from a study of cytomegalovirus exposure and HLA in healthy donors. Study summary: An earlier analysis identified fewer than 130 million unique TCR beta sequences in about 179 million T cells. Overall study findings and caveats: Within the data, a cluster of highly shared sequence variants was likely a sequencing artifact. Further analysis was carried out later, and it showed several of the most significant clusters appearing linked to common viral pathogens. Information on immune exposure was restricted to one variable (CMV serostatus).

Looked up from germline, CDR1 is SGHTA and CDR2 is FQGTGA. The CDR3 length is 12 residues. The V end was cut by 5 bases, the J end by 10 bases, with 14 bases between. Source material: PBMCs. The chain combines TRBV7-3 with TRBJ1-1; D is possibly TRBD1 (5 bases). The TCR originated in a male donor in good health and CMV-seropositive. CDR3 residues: CASSQTGGAAFF. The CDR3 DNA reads TGTGCCAGCAGCCAGACGGGGGGTGCAGCTTTCTTT.